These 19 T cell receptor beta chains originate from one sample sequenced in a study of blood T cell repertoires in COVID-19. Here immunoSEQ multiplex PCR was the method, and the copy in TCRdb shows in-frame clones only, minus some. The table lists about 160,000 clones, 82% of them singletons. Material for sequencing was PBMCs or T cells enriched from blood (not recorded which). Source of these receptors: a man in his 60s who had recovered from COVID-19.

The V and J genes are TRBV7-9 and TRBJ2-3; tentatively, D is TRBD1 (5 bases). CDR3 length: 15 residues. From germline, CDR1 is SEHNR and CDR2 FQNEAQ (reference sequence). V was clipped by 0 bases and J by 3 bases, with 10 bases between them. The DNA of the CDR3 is TGTGCCAGCAGCTTAGCTAGCCAGGGTACAGATACGCAGTATTTT. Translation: CASSLASQGTDTQYF.

The CDR3 DNA is TGTGCCAGCTCACCGGAGGAGGGTACCTCCTACGAGCAGTACTTC. Its translation is CASSPEEGTSYEQYF. The chain recombines TRBV18 with TRBJ2-7; D may be TRBD2 (6 bases). V was cut by 3 bases and J by 0 bases, with 12 bases left in between. The V gene's germline CDR1 is KGHSH and CDR2 LQKENI. This CDR3 has 15 residues.

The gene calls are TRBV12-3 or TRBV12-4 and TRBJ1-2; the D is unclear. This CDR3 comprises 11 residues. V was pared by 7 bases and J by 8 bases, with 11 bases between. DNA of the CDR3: TGTGCCAGCAACGGCGCAGGCGGCTACACCTTC. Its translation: CASNGAGGYTF.

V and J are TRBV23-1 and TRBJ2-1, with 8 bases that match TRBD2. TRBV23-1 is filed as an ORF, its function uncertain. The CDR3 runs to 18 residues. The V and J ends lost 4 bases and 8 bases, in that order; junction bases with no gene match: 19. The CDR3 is CASSPGGADPSFCHEQFF. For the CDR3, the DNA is TGCGCCAGCAGTCCGGGGGGGGCCGACCCGTCGTTTTGCCATGAGCAGTTCTTC.

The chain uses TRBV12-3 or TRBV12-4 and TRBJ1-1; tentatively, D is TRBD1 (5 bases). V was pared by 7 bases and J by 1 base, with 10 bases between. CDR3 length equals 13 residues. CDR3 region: CASTVTENTEAFF. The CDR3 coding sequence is TGTGCCAGCACCGTGACAGAGAACACTGAAGCTTTCTTT.

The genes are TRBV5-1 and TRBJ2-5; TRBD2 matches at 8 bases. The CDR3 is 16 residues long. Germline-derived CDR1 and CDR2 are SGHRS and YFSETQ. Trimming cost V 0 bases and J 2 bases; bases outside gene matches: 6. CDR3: CASSLVAGGLQETQYF. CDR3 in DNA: TGCGCCAGCAGCTTGGTGGCGGGAGGACTACAAGAGACCCAGTACTTC.

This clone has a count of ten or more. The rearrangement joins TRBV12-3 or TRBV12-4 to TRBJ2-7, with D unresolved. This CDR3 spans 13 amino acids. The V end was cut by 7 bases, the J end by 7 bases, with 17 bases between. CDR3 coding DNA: TGTGCCAGCACCCTAGGTAGTGTCGGGGAGCAGTACTTC. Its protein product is CASTLGSVGEQYF.

In nucleotides, the CDR3 is TGTGCCAGCAGACAGGGACGAGGATTTGCGGTTCATAGCTCCTACGAGCAGTACTTC. Protein: CASRQGRGFAVHSSYEQYF. The chain is built from TRBV2 and TRBJ2-7, with D maybe TRBD1 (6 bases). The V gene's germline CDR1 is SNHLY and CDR2 FYNNEI. Trimming stripped 6 bases from V and 0 bases from J, with 27 bases between. The length of the CDR3 is 19 residues.

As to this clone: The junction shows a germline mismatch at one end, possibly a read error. The chain's CDR3 is CASSSRSENQETQYF. The CDR3 DNA reads TGTGCTAGCAGCTCCCGGTCCGAAAACCAAGAGACCCAGTACTTC. The chain couples TRBV7-7 to TRBJ2-5; D remains unclear. In germline, CDR1 is SSHAT, CDR2 FNYEAQ (reference sequence). The CDR3 consists of 15 residues.

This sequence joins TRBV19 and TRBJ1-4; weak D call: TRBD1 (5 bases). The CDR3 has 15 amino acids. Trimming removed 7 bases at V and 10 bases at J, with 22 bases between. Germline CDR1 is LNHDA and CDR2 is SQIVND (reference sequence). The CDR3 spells CASNMGLESSGKLFF. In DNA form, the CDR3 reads TGTGCCAGTAACATGGGGCTTGAATCATCGGGAAAACTGTTTTTT.

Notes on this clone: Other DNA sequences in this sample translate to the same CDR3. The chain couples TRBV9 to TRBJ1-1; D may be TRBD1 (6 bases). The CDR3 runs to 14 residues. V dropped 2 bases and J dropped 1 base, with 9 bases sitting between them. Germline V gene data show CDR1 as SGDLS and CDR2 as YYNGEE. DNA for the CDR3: TGTGCCAGCAGCGTTGACAGGTCGAACACTGAAGCTTTCTTT. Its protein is CASSVDRSNTEAFF.

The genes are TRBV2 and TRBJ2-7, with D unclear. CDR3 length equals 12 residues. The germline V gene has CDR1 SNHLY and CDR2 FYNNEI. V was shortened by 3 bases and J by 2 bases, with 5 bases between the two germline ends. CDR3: CASSDRTYEQYF. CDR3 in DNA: TGTGCCAGCAGTGACAGGACCTACGAGCAGTACTTC.

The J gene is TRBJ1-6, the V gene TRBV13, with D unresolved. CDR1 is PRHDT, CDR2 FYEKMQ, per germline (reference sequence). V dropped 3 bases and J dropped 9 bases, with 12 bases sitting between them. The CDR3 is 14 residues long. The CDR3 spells CASSLDRAGSPLHF. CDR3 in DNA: TGTGCCAGCAGCTTGGATCGCGCGGGTTCACCCCTCCACTTT.

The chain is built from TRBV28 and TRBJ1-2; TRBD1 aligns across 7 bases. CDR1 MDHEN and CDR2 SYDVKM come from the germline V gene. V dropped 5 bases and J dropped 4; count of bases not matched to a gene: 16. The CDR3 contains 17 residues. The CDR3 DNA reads TGTGCCAGCAGTCCACCGAAACAGGGGTTAGGCTCCTATGGCTACACCTTC. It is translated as CASSPPKQGLGSYGYTF.

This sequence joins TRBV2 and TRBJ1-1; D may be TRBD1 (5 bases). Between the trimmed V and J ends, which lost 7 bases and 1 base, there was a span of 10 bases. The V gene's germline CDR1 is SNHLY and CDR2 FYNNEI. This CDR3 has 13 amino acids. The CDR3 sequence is CASMGQPNTEAFF. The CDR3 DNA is TGTGCCAGCATGGGGCAGCCGAACACTGAAGCTTTCTTT.

CDR3 bases: TGTGCCAGCACGGAGGCTTCCGGGGAGCTGTTTTTT. Residues: CASTEASGELFF. The chain combines TRBV27 with TRBJ2-2; D may be TRBD2 (5 bases). Trimming cost V 7 bases and J 6 bases, with 9 bases left between them. The CDR3 has 12 amino acids. Per germline, CDR1 MNHEY and CDR2 SMNVEV (reference sequence).

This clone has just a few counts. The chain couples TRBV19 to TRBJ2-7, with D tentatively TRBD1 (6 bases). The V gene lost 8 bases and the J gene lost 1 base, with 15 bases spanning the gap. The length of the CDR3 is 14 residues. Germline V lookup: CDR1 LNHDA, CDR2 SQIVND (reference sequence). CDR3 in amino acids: CASRDKSGSYEQYF. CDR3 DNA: TGTGCCAGTCGGGACAAATCGGGATCCTACGAGCAGTACTTC.

CDR3 DNA: TGTGCCAGCAGTCCAGGGGCGGAGACCCAGTACTTC. Protein product: CASSPGAETQYF. The chain combines TRBV9 with TRBJ2-5, with D maybe TRBD1 (6 bases). Trimming took off 5 bases at V and 5 bases at J, with 10 bases between the two ends. This CDR3 is built from 12 residues. Germline loops: CDR1 SGDLS, CDR2 YYNGEE. Filled out from reference TRBV9 and TRBJ2-5, the complete variable domain reads DSGVTQTPKHLITATGQRVTLRCSPRSGDLSVYWYQQSLDQGLQFLIQYYNGEERAKGNILERFSAQQFPDLHSELNLSSLELGDSALYFCASSPGAETQYFGPGTRLLVL.

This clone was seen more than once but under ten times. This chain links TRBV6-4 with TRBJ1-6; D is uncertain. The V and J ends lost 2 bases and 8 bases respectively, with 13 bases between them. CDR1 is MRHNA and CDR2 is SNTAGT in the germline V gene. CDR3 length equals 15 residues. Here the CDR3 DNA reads TGTGCCAGCAGTGACGCTGGGAGCGGGCATTCACCCCTCCACTTT. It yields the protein CASSDAGSGHSPLHF.